The 29 T cell receptor beta chains below were found in one sample sequenced in a study of blood T cell repertoires in COVID-19. Using immunoSEQ multiplex PCR, the repertoire was profiled, and TCRdb retains in-frame clones only, with some absent. The sample has some 220,000 clones; 85% to 90% are singletons. Source material: PBMCs or T cells enriched from blood (not recorded which). Receptors originate from a woman in her 50s in a cohort exposed to, infected with or recovered from COVID-19 (not recorded which).

J is TRBJ1-5 and V is TRBV19; TRBD1 matches at 7 bases. Germline CDR1 is LNHDA and CDR2 is SQIVND (reference sequence). The CDR3 covers 15 residues. V lost 10 bases to trimming and J lost 7 bases; unmatched junction nucleotides: 16. CDR3 bases: TGTGCCACCCTCCTAAAGGGACAGCAACAGCAGCCCCAGCATTTT. Its translation: CATLLKGQQQQPQHF.

CDR3 nucleotides: TGTGCCAGCAGCCATCGGACAGGGACGTATGGCTACACCTTC. Translation gives CASSHRTGTYGYTF. The V and J genes are TRBV3-1 (or the pseudogene TRBV3-2) and TRBJ1-2; 8 bases match TRBD1. The CDR3 is made up of 14 amino acids. V lost 3 bases, J lost 5 bases, and 5 bases stayed unmatched. Germline assignment: CDR1 LGHDT and CDR2 YNNKEL (reference sequence).

This clone was recorded once. The chain's CDR3 is CASRAQGLKTQYF. The CDR3 DNA sequence: TGTGCCAGCAGGGCACAGGGGTTGAAGACCCAGTACTTC. The V call is TRBV28, the J call TRBJ2-5, with TRBD1 matching 7 bases. CDR1 and CDR2 from the germline V gene are MDHEN and SYDVKM. V lost 6 bases, J lost 6 bases, and 7 bases stayed unmatched. CDR3 length: 13 residues.

Only a few counts were recorded for this clone. This CDR3 reads CASSPYQGGSNSGNTIYF. DNA of the CDR3: TGTGCCAGCTCACCATATCAGGGGGGCAGTAACTCTGGAAACACCATATATTTT. The genes are TRBV18 and TRBJ1-3, with 7 bases matching TRBD1. Germline V gene lookup returns CDR1 KGHSH and CDR2 LQKENI. This CDR3 has 18 residues. V was pared by 2 bases and J by 0 bases, with 10 bases of the junction left unmatched.

The chain links TRBV21-1 to TRBJ2-1; the table's D gene call, TRBD2, was not cross checked with the DNA. TRBV21-1 is deemed a pseudogene. The CDR3 has 16 amino acids. The CDR3 loop reads CASSKESSGAGKEQFF. The CDR3 bases are TGTGCCAGCAGCAAAGAATCCAGCGGGGCTGGGAAGGAGCAGTTCTTC.

This rearrangement joins TRBV11-2 to TRBJ1-1; no reliable D call. This CDR3 region has 13 residues. CDR1 SGHAT and CDR2 FQNNGV come from the germline V gene. Deletions cut 5 bases from V and 0 bases from J, with 7 bases between. The DNA for the CDR3 is TGTGCCAGCAGCCGAGATCTGAACACTGAAGCTTTCTTT. It translates to CASSRDLNTEAFF.

The CDR3 region is CASSPKPGMNTEAFF. The CDR3 nucleotides are TGTGCCAGCAGCCCGAAGCCAGGGATGAACACTGAAGCTTTCTTT. V usage is TRBV5-6 and J usage is TRBJ1-1; tentative D call: TRBD1 (5 bases). The V and J ends lost 4 bases and 0 bases respectively, with 13 bases between them. The CDR3 contains 15 residues. CDR1 is SGHDT, CDR2 YYEEEE, per germline. Variable domain in full (rest from reference TRBV5-6 and TRBJ1-1): DAGVTQSPTHLIKTRGQQVTLRCSPKSGHDTVSWYQQALGQGPQFIFQYYEEEERQRGNFPDRFSGHQFPNYSSELNVNALLLGDSALYLCASSPKPGMNTEAFFGQGTRLTVV.

This rearrangement joins TRBV5-6 to TRBJ2-7, with D tentatively TRBD2 (5 bases). This CDR3 is 16 amino acids long. Germline lookup yields CDR1 SGHDT and CDR2 YYEEEE. Deletions cut 1 base from V and 3 bases from J, with 17 bases between. The CDR3 protein is CASSLLGSRENYEQYF. Written as DNA, the CDR3 is TGTGCCAGCAGCTTGCTGGGCTCGAGGGAAAACTACGAGCAGTACTTC.

V and J are TRBV7-9 and TRBJ2-1; 9 bases match TRBD1. Germline V CDR1 and CDR2: SEHNR, FQNEAQ (reference sequence). V trimming: 3 bases; J trimming: 6 bases; junction bases outside the gene matches: 9. The CDR3 is 16 residues long. The CDR3 protein is CASSFGSGQGLNEQFF. The CDR3 DNA follows: TGTGCCAGCAGCTTTGGATCGGGACAGGGTCTCAATGAGCAGTTCTTC.

This chain links TRBV7-6 with TRBJ2-3, with D possibly TRBD2 on 6 matching bases. The CDR3 loop spans 12 amino acids. Per the germline V gene, CDR1 is SGHVS and CDR2 is FNYEAQ. Trimming took 6 bases from V and 8 from J, leaving 12 bases between them. The CDR3 loop is CASRGGEGTQYF. CDR3 DNA: TGTGCCAGCAGGGGGGGAGAAGGTACGCAGTATTTT.

The V gene is TRBV19, the J gene TRBJ2-7; tentatively, D is TRBD2 (5 bases). Trimming left V 0 bases short and J 5 bases short, with 8 bases between. This CDR3 spans 13 amino acids. Per germline, CDR1 LNHDA and CDR2 SQIVND (reference sequence). DNA of the CDR3: TGTGCCAGTAGTATAGACTGGAGGAACGAGCAGTACTTC. The encoded protein is CASSIDWRNEQYF.

The chain uses TRBV7-9 and TRBJ1-4; 7 bases are a match to TRBD1. The CDR3 spans 19 residues. J gave up 0 bases and V 1 base, and 11 bases lay outside the gene matches. CDR1 is SEHNR, CDR2 FQNEAQ, per germline (reference sequence). CDR3 sequence: CASSLGPGQQLATNEKLFF. CDR3 bases: TGTGCCAGCAGCTTAGGACCGGGACAGCAACTTGCAACTAATGAAAAACTGTTTTTT.

This chain links TRBV4-2 with TRBJ2-5, with 9 bases fitting TRBD1. The J segment lost 3 bases and the V segment lost 1 base, leaving 6 bases of the junction unmatched. The CDR3 spans 16 residues. The V gene's germline CDR1 is LGHNA and CDR2 YNFKEQ. In DNA, the CDR3 is TGTGCCAGCAGCCAAGTGGGACAGGGAAACAAAGAGACCCAGTACTTC. The encoded protein is CASSQVGQGNKETQYF.

The V gene is TRBV14, the J gene TRBJ2-1; D is undetermined. Trimming shortened V by 2 bases and J by 7 bases, and 6 bases separated the two germline ends. The germline V gene has CDR1 SGHDN and CDR2 FVKESK. The CDR3 is made up of 12 amino acids. This CDR3 reads CASSQFINEQFF. In DNA, the CDR3 is TGTGCCAGCAGCCAATTTATTAATGAGCAGTTCTTC.

This chain connects TRBV30 to TRBJ1-1; possible D gene TRBD1, 6 bases. The CDR3 is made up of 14 amino acids. V lost 5 bases and J lost 10, with 23 bases in between. CDR1 and CDR2 (germline): GTSNPN, SVGIG (reference sequence). The CDR3 sequence is CAWDPEGTGLGAFF. The CDR3 nucleotides read TGTGCCTGGGACCCCGAGGGAACAGGGTTGGGAGCTTTCTTT. The full variable domain, completed using reference TRBV30 and TRBJ1-1, is SQTIHQWPATLVQPVGSPLSLECTVEGTSNPNLYWYRQAAGRGLQLLFYSVGIGQISSEVPQNLSASRPQDRQFILSSKKLLLSDSGFYLCAWDPEGTGLGAFFGQGTRLTVV.

CDR3 sequence: CSVDSVRGKHQETQYF. As DNA, the CDR3 is TGCAGCGTTGATTCGGTGCGGGGAAAACATCAAGAGACCCAGTACTTC. The rearrangement uses TRBV29-1 and TRBJ2-5, with D tentatively TRBD2 (6 bases). CDR3 length: 16 amino acids. CDR1 and CDR2 (germline): SQVTM, ANQGSEA. The V end was cut by 3 bases, the J end by 2 bases, with 19 bases between.

This clone was observed a handful of times. The V and J genes are TRBV14 and TRBJ1-1; 12 nucleotides agree with TRBD1. This CDR3 is built from 19 residues. The V gene end was trimmed by 1 base and the J gene end by 11 bases; junction bases not matched to a gene: 20. CDR1 is SGHDN and CDR2 is FVKESK in the germline V gene. CDR3 amino acids: CASSQVKWGQGAQGGAAFF. For the CDR3, the DNA is TGTGCCAGCAGCCAAGTAAAGTGGGGACAGGGGGCGCAAGGCGGAGCGGCTTTCTTT.

The chain carries TRBV3-1 (or the pseudogene TRBV3-2) and TRBJ2-2, with 8 bases identical to TRBD2. The CDR3 has 16 residues. V trimming: 5 bases; J trimming: 4 bases; junction bases outside the gene matches: 9. Germline CDR1 reads LGHDT; CDR2 reads YNNKEL (reference sequence). The CDR3 loop is CASSSAAGAITGELFF. CDR3 DNA sequence: TGTGCCAGCAGCTCAGCAGCGGGGGCAATCACCGGGGAGCTGTTTTTT.

V is TRBV4-3 and J is TRBJ1-1; possibly TRBD1 for D (5 bases). This CDR3 has 17 residues. The V gene's germline CDR1 is LGHNA and CDR2 YSLEER. V was clipped by 0 bases and J by 6 bases, with 20 bases between them. The CDR3 region is CASSQDSLLGAAPEAFF. For the CDR3, the DNA is TGCGCCAGCAGCCAAGATTCCCTCCTAGGGGCTGCCCCTGAAGCTTTCTTT.

There are a few counts of this clone. The CDR3 coding sequence is TGTGCCAGCAGCTTTGGGGACAGGGGGCATGGCACCGGGGAGCTGTTTTTT. It is translated as CASSFGDRGHGTGELFF. The J gene is TRBJ2-2, the V gene TRBV11-3; TRBD1 aligns across 12 bases. Germline V CDR1 and CDR2: SGHNT, YENEEA. The ends lost 3 bases at V and 4 bases at J; junction bases unmatched: 6. The CDR3 length is 17 residues. Together with reference TRBV11-3 and TRBJ2-2, the CDR3 gives the full variable domain: EAGVVQSPRYKIIEKKQPVAFWCNPISGHNTLYWYLQNLGQGPELLIRYENEEAVDDSQLPKDRFSAERLKGVDSTLKIQPAELGDSAVYLCASSFGDRGHGTGELFFGEGSRLTVL.

CDR3 DNA: TGTGCCAGCAGACTGGACAGGGTGGGCTACGAGCAGTACTTC. It is translated as CASRLDRVGYEQYF. This chain uses TRBV7-2 with TRBJ2-7; TRBD1 agrees at 8 bases. Trimming took 6 bases from V and 3 from J; bases not matched to a gene: 7. Germline CDR1 SGHTA, CDR2 FQGNSA. The CDR3 has 14 residues.

Details on this clone: The same CDR3 can be traced to other DNA sequences in this sample. The chain recombines TRBV6-4 with TRBJ1-1, with D unresolved. This CDR3 comprises 13 residues. V was trimmed by 3 bases and J by 1 base, leaving 6 bases between them. Germline V gene data show CDR1 as MRHNA and CDR2 as SNTAGT. The CDR3 DNA follows: TGTGCCAGCAGTGAGACACGGAACACTGAAGCTTTCTTT. Amino acids: CASSETRNTEAFF.

This clone has only one observation. The CDR3 loop is CASSRGLGTEAFF. Written as DNA, the CDR3 is TGTGCCAGTAGCAGGGGGCTTGGCACTGAAGCTTTCTTT. The chain is built from TRBV19 and TRBJ1-1, with 8 bases identical to TRBD1. Germline V CDR1 and CDR2: LNHDA, SQIVND (reference sequence). CDR3 size: 13 residues. V lost 6 bases and J lost 4; bases outside the gene matches: 4.

Here the CDR3 reads CASSARQGLGLNGYTF. DNA for the CDR3: TGTGCCAGCAGTGCACGACAGGGGCTAGGACTGAATGGCTACACCTTC. The chain carries TRBV25-1 and TRBJ1-2, with TRBD1 matching 8 bases. V was clipped by 4 bases and J by 6 bases; unmatched bases: 13. Looked up from germline, CDR1 is MGHDK and CDR2 is SYGVNS. This CDR3 has 16 amino acids.

The chain recombines TRBV25-1 with TRBJ1-6; 7 nucleotides align to TRBD1. The V gene's germline CDR1 is MGHDK and CDR2 SYGVNS. The CDR3 contains 15 residues. The J segment lost 7 bases and the V segment lost 4 bases, leaving 7 bases of the junction unmatched. The CDR3, as DNA: TGTGCCAGCAGTGGAATCCAGGGGGTAAATTCACCCCTCCACTTT. It specifies CASSGIQGVNSPLHF.

The chain combines TRBV11-2 with TRBJ2-2; maybe TRBD1 (6 bases). The germline V gene encodes CDR1 SGHAT and CDR2 FQNNGV. V lost 6 bases, J lost 6 bases, and 23 bases lay in between. The CDR3 length is 17 residues. The CDR3 DNA is TGTGCCAGCAGTTTTTTTTCGGGACAAACTTCTGCCGGGGAGCTGTTTTTT. The encoded protein is CASSFFSGQTSAGELFF.

This chain joins TRBV14 and TRBJ2-3; 10 bases are a match to TRBD2. The ends lost 0 bases at V and 3 bases at J; junction bases unmatched: 6. The CDR3 covers 17 residues. Germline lookup yields CDR1 SGHDN and CDR2 FVKESK. The CDR3 DNA sequence: TGTGCCAGCAGCCAAGATCTGAGCGGGGGGGCAACAGATACGCAGTATTTT. Amino acids: CASSQDLSGGATDTQYF. The whole variable domain, filled in from reference TRBV14 and TRBJ2-3, reads EAGVTQFPSHSVIEKGQTVTLRCDPISGHDNLYWYRRVMGKEIKFLLHFVKESKQDESGMPNNRFLAERTGGTYSTLKVQPAELEDSGVYFCASSQDLSGGATDTQYFGPGTRLTVL.

The CDR3 sequence is CASSQPRDRNYGYTF. In DNA, the CDR3 is TGCGCCAGCAGCCAACCTAGGGACAGAAACTATGGCTACACCTTC. The gene calls are TRBV4-1 and TRBJ1-2; TRBD1 matches at 7 bases. The CDR3 has 15 amino acids. The germline gives CDR1 MGHRA, CDR2 YSYEKL. V lost 2 bases, J lost 2 bases, and 5 bases stayed unmatched.

This clone occurred once. The V and J genes are TRBV2 and TRBJ2-2, with D possibly TRBD2 on 6 matching bases. The length of the CDR3 is 15 residues. Trimming removed 6 bases from V and 0 bases from J, with 11 bases in between. Germline V gene sequence: CDR1 SNHLY, CDR2 FYNNEI. This CDR3 is CASSQGLSNTGELFF. CDR3 bases: TGTGCCAGCAGCCAAGGACTATCGAACACCGGGGAGCTGTTTTTT.